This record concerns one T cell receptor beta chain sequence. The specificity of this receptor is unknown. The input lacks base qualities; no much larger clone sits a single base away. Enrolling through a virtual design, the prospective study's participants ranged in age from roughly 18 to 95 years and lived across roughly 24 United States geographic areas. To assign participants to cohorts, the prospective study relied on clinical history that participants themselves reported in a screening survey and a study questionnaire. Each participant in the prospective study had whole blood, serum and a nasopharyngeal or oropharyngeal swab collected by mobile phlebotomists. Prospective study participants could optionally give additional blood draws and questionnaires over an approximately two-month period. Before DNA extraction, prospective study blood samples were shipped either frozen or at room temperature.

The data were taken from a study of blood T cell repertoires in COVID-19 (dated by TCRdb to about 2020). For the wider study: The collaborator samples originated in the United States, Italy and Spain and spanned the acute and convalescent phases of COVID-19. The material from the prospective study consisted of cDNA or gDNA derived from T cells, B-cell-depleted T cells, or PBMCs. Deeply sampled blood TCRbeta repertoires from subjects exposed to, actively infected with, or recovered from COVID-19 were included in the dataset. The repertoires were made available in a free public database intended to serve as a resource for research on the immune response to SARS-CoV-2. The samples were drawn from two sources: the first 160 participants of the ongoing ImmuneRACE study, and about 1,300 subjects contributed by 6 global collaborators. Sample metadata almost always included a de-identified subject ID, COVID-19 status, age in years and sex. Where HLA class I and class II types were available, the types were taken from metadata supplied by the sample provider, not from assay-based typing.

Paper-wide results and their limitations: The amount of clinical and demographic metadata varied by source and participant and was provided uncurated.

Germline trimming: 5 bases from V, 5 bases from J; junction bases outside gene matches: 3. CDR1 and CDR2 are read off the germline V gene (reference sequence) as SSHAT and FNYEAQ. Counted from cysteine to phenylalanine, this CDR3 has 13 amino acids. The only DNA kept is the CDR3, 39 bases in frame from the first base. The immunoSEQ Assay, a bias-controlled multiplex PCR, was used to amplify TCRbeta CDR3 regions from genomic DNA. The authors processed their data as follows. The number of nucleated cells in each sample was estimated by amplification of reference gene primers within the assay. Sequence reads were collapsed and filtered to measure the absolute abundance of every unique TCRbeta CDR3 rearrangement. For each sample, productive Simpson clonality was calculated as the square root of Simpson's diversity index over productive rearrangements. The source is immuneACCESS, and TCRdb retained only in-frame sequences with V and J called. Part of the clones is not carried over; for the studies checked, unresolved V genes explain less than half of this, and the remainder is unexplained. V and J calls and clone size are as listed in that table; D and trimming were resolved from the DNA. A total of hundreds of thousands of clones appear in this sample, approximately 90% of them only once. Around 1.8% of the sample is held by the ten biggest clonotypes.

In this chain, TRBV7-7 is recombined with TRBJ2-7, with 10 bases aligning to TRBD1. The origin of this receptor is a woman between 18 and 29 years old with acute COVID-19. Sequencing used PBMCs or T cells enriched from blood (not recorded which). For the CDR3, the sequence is CASSRDRGDEQYF. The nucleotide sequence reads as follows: TGTGCCAGCAGCCGGGACAGGGGAGACGAGCAGTACTTC.